A single T cell receptor beta chain is shown here with its context. As yet, its antigen is unknown. This sample is drawn from a study of shared clonotypes between healthy human individuals. Overall study results and limits: An anticipated effect of sequencing depth on clonotype sharing among donors was recognized.

The CDR3 consists of 16 residues. The V and J ends lost 3 bases and 10 bases, in that order; junction bases with no gene match: 12. Germline CDR1 reads MNHNS; CDR2 reads SASEGT. Libraries were prepared by immunoSEQ multiplex PCR; TCRdb keeps only in-frame clonotypes and omits some of them. The table includes hundreds of thousands of clones, 70% to 80% detected once. This chain uses TRBV6-1 with TRBJ2-1; 10 bases align to TRBD1. The receptor was isolated from a woman between 40 and 55 years old in good health. Some clones in this sample may be carry-over from other donors' samples. The sequenced sample was PBMCs. The chain's CDR3 is CASSDSGAGTGVEQFF. The CDR3 bases are TGTGCCAGCAGTGACAGCGGGGCCGGGACAGGGGTCGAGCAGTTCTTC.